This TCR beta chain was profiled in a study of blood T cell repertoires in COVID-19. Study details: The United States, Italy and Spain were the sources of the acute and convalescent COVID-19 samples.

Per the study methods: The authors estimated nucleated cell counts from reference gene primer amplification. Profiling relied on immunoSEQ multiplex PCR, and the TCRdb table lists in-frame clones only, not all of them. For V, J and clone size, that table is used; D and trimming come from the DNA. The sample lists about 87,000 clones, 70% to 85% occurring once. Germline CDR1 SGHRS, CDR2 YFSETQ. V was cut by 6 bases and J by 2 bases, with 11 bases left in between. CDR3 size: 13 residues. Sequenced sample: peripheral blood. The receptor comes from a woman between 50 and 59 years old with acute or convalescent COVID-19. This chain connects TRBV5-1 to TRBJ1-2; maybe TRBD1 (6 bases). CDR3 in amino acids: CASTLQGNYGYTF. The CDR3 bases are TGCGCCAGCACTTTGCAGGGGAACTATGGCTACACCTTC.